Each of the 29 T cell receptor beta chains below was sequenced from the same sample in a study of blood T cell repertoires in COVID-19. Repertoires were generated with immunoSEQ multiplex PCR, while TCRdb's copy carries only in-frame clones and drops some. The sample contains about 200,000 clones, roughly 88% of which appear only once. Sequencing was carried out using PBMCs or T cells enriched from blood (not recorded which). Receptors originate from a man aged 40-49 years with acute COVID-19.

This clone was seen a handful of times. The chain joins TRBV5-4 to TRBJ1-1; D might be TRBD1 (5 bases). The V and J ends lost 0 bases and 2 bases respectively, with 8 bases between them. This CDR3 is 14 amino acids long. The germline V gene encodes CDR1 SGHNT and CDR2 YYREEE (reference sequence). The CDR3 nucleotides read TGTGCCAGCAGCTTGGGACAGATAAACACTGAAGCTTTCTTT. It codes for CASSLGQINTEAFF.

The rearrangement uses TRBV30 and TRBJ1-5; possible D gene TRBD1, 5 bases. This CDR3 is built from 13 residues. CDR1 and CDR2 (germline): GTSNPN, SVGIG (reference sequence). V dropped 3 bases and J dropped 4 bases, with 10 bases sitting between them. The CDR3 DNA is TGTGCCTGGAGGCGGGACCAGAATCAGCCCCAGCATTTT. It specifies CAWRRDQNQPQHF.

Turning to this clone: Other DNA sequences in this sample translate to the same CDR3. The CDR3 reads CASSPGTSGYNEQFF. The CDR3, as DNA: TGCGCCAGCAGCCCCGGGACTAGCGGCTACAATGAGCAGTTCTTC. This chain links TRBV5-1 with TRBJ2-1; 11 bases are shared with TRBD2. V trimming: 4 bases; J trimming: 3 bases; junction bases outside the gene matches: 3. The CDR3 extends over 15 amino acids. From germline, CDR1 is SGHRS and CDR2 YFSETQ.

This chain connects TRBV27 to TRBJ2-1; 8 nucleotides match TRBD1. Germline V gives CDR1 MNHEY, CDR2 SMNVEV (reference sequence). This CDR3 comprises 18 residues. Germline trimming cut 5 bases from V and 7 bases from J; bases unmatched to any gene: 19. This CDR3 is CASSQGAYYGSSRNEQFF. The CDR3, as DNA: TGTGCCAGCAGTCAGGGGGCGTATTATGGAAGTAGTAGGAATGAGCAGTTCTTC.

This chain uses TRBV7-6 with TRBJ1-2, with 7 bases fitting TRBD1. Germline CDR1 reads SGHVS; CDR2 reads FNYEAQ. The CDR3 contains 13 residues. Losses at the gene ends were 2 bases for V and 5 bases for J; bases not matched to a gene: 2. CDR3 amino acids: CASSLTGEYGYTF. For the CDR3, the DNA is TGTGCCAGCAGCTTAACAGGGGAATATGGCTACACCTTC.

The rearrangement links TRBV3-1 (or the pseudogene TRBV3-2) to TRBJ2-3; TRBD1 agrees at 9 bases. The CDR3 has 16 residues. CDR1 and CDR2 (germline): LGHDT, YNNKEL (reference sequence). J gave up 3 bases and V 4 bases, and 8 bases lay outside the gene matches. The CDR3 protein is CASSPGTGKRTDTQYF. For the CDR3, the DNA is TGTGCCAGCAGCCCGGGGACAGGGAAAAGGACAGATACGCAGTATTTT.

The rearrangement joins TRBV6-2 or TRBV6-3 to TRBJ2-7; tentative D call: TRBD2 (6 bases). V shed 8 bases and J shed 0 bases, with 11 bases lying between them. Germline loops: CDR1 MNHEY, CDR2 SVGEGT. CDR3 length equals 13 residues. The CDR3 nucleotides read TGTGCCAGCGGCCGGGACTCCTCCTACGAGCAGTACTTC. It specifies CASGRDSSYEQYF.

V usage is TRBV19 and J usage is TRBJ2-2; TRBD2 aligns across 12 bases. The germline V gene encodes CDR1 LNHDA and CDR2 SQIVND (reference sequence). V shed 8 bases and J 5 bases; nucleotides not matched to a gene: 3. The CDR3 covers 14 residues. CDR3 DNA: TGTGCCAGTGGCGGGACTAGCGGGACCGGGGAGCTGTTTTTT. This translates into CASGGTSGTGELFF.

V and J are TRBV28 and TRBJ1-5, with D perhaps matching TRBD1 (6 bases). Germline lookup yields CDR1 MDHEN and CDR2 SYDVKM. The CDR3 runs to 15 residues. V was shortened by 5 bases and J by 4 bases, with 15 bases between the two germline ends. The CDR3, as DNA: TGTGCCAGCAGTACGCCAACAGGGTTAAATCAGCCCCAGCATTTT. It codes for CASSTPTGLNQPQHF.

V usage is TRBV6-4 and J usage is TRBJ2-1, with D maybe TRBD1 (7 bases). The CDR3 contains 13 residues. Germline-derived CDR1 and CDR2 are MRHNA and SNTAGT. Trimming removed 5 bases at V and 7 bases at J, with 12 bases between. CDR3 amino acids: CASSLRGENEQFF. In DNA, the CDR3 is TGTGCCAGCAGTCTCAGGGGGGAGAATGAGCAGTTCTTC.

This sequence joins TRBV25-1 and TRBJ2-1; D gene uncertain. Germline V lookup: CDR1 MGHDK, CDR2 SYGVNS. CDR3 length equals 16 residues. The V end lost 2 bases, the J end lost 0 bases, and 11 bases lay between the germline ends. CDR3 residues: CASSEPSTLSYNEQFF. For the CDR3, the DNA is TGTGCCAGCAGTGAACCTTCGACTCTCTCCTACAATGAGCAGTTCTTC. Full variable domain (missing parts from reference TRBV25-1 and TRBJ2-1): EADIYQTPRYLVIGTGKKITLECSQTMGHDKMYWYQQDPGMELHLIHYSYGVNSTEKGDLSSESTVSRIRTEHFPLTLESARPSHTSQYLCASSEPSTLSYNEQFFGPGTRLTVL.

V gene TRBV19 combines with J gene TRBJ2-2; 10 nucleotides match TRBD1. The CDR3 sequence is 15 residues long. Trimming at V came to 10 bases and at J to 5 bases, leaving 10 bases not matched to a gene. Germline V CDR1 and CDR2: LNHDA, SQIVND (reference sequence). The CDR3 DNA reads TGTGCCACTAGGGGACAGGGGAGTGAGACCGGGGAGCTGTTTTTT. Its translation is CATRGQGSETGELFF. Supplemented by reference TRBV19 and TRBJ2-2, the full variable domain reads DGGITQSPKYLFRKEGQNVTLSCEQNLNHDAMYWYRQDPGQGLRLIYYSQIVNDFQKGDIAEGYSVSREKKESFPLTVTSAQKNPTAFYLCATRGQGSETGELFFGEGSRLTVL.

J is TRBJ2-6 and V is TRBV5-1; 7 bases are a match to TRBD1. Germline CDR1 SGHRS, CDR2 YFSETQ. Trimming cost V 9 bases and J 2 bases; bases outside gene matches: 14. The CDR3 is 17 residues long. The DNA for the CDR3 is TGCGCCACTCCGGACAGGACGAGGTTAGCTGGGGCCAACGTCCTGACTTTC. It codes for CATPDRTRLAGANVLTF.

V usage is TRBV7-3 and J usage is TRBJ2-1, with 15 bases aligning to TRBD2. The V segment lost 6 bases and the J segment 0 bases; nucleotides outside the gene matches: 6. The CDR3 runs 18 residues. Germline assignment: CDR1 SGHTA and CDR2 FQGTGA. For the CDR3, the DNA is TGTGCCAGCAGTCGGACTAGCGGGAGGGTAAGCTCCTACAATGAGCAGTTCTTC. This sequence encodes CASSRTSGRVSSYNEQFF.

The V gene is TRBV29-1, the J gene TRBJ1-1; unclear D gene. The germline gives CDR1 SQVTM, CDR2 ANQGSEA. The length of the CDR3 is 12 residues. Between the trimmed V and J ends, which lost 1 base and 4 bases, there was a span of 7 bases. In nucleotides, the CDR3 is TGCAGCGTTGAAGGAAGAGCCACTGAAGCTTTCTTT. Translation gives CSVEGRATEAFF.

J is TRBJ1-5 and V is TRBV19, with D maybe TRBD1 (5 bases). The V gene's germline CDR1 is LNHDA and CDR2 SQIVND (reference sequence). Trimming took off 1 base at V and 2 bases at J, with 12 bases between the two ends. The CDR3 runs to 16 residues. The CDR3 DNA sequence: TGTGCCAGTAGTATAGGACTTCGGGGGGGCAATCAGCCCCAGCATTTT. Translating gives CASSIGLRGGNQPQHF.

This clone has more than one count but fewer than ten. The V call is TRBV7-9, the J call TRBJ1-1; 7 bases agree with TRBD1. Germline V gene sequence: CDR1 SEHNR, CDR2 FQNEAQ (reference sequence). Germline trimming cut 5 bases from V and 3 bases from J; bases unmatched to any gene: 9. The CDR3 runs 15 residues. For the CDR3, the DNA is TGTGCCAGCAGCCGACTACAGGGGCAGGACACTGAAGCTTTCTTT. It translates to CASSRLQGQDTEAFF.

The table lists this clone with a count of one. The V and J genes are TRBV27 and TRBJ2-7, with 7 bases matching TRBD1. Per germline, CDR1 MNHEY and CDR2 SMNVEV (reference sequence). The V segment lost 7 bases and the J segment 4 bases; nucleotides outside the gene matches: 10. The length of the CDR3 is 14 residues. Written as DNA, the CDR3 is TGTGCCAGCATGCGGACAGGTTGGGATTACGAGCAGTACTTC. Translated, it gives CASMRTGWDYEQYF.

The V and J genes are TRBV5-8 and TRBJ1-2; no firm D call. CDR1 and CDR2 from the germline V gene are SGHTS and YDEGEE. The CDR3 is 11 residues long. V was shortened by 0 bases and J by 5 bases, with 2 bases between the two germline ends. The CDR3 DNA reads TGTGCCAGCAGCTTGGCATATGGCTACACCTTC. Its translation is CASSLAYGYTF. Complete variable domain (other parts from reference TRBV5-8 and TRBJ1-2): EAGVTQSPTHLIKTRGQQATLRCSPISGHTSVYWYQQALGLGLQFLLWYDEGEERNRGNFPPRFSGRQFPNYSSELNVNALELEDSALYLCASSLAYGYTFGSGTRLTVV.

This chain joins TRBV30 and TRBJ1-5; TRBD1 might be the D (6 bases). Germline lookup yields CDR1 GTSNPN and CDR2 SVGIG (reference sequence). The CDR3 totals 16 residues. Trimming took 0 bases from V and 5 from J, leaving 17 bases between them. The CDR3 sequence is CAWSVDGGQGYQPQHF. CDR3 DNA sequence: TGTGCCTGGAGTGTAGACGGCGGCCAGGGGTATCAGCCCCAGCATTTT.

CDR3 sequence: CAIKSDVNEKLFF. The DNA for the CDR3 is TGTGCCATCAAGTCAGATGTTAATGAAAAACTGTTTTTT. The V and J genes are TRBV10-3 and TRBJ1-4; D gene ambiguous. Germline-derived CDR1 and CDR2 are ENHRY and SYGVKD. The CDR3 contains 13 residues. The ends were cut back, 7 bases at V and 4 bases at J, with 10 bases in the middle.

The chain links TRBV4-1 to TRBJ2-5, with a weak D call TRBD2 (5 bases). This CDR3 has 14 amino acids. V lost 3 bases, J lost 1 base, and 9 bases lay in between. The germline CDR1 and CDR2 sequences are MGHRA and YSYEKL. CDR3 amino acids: CASSQAGRQETQYF. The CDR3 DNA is TGCGCCAGCAGCCAGGCGGGCCGCCAAGAGACCCAGTACTTC.

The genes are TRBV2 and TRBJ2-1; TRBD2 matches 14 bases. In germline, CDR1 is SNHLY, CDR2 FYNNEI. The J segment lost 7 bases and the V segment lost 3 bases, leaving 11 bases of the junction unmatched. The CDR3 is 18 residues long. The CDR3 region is CASSETSGRERSGNEQFF. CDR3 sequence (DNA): TGTGCCAGCAGTGAGACTAGCGGGAGGGAGAGATCCGGGAATGAGCAGTTCTTC.

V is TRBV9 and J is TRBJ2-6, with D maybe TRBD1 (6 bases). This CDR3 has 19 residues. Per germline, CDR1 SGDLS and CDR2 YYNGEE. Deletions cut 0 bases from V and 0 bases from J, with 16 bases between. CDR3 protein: CASSVDPGHWNSGANVLTF. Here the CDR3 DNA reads TGTGCCAGCAGCGTAGACCCGGGACACTGGAACTCTGGGGCCAACGTCCTGACTTTC.

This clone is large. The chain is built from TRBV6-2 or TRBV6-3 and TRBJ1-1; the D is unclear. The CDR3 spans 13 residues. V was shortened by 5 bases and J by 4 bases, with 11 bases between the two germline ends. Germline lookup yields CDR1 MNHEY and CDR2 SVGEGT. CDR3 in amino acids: CASSRDLGTEAFF. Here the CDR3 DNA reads TGTGCCAGCAGTCGAGACTTAGGCACTGAAGCTTTCTTT.

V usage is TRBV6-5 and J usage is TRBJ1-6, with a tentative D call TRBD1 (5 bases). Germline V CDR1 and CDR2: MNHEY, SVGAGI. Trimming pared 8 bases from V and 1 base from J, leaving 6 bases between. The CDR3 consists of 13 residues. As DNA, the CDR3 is TGTGCCAGCGGGGGGTCCTATAATTCACCCCTCCACTTT. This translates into CASGGSYNSPLHF.

The CDR3 DNA reads TGTGCCAGCAGCTTGCCAGGGGGCAAGGATTCACCCCTCCACTTT. It yields the protein CASSLPGGKDSPLHF. The rearrangement links TRBV5-6 to TRBJ1-6; 8 bases align to TRBD1. The CDR3 is made up of 15 amino acids. The V segment lost 1 base and the J segment 8 bases; nucleotides outside the gene matches: 5. CDR1 is SGHDT and CDR2 is YYEEEE in the germline V gene.

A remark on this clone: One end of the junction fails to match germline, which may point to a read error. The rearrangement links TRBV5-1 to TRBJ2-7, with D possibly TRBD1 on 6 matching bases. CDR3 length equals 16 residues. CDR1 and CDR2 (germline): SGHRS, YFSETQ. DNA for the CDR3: TGCGCCAGCAGATTGGCCCTAGGGACAACAGTTTACGAGCAGTACTTC. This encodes CASRLALGTTVYEQYF.

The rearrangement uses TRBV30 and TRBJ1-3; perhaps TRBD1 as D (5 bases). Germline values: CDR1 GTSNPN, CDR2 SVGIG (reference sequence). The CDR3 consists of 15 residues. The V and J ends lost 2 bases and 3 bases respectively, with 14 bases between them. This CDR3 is CAWSPRGAVGNTIYF. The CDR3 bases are TGTGCCTGGAGTCCTCGCGGGGCAGTTGGAAACACCATATATTTT.